This TCR beta chain is from a study of T cell responses to AZD1222 COVID-19 vaccine. This clone was seen more than once but under ten times. The CDR3 length is 13 residues. CDR1 is SQVTM, CDR2 ANQGSEA, per germline. Produced via immunoSEQ multiplex PCR; TCRdb's table is partial and in-frame only. This repertoire shows about 120,000 clones, about nine tenths found once; its top ten account for under 3%. The chain employs TRBV29-1 and TRBJ1-1; a possible D gene is TRBD1 (6 bases). The sequence derives from an adult who received the AZD1222 COVID-19 vaccine. The sample consisted of peripheral blood, taken 28 days after the second AZD1222 dose. The CDR3 spells CSIGGPRITGAFF. For the CDR3, the DNA is TGCAGTATAGGGGGTCCCCGGATCACCGGGGCTTTCTTT.